The present T cell receptor beta chain was sequenced within a study of OX40 agonist ivuxolimab in advanced cancers. Study details: Patients were treated with intravenous ivuxolimab, dosed at 0.01 to 10 mg/kg and infused every 2 weeks.

Regarding the study as a whole: CD4+ and CD8+ T cells in blood underwent clonal expansion by week 6 at 0.1 to 3.0 mg/kg.

The V gene's germline CDR1 is MGHRA and CDR2 YSYEKL. Between the trimmed V and J ends, which lost 3 bases and 4 bases, there was a span of 13 bases. The CDR3 length is 15 residues. Profiled with immunoSEQ multiplex PCR; TCRdb holds only in-frame clones, not every one. The data contain 80,000 or so clones, 90% of them singletons. In regard to this clone: Its antigen is unknown.

The clonotype originates from an adult with an advanced solid tumor such as melanoma, head and neck, liver or kidney cancer. The chain employs TRBV4-1 and TRBJ2-1; TRBD1 might be the D (5 bases). Sequenced here: CD4+ or CD8+ T cells sorted from blood, sampled in a trial of the OX40 agonist ivuxolimab. The CDR3 loop is CASSQGRRSYNEQFF. DNA for the CDR3: TGCGCCAGCAGCCAGGGGCGGCGATCATACAATGAGCAGTTCTTC.